This TCR beta chain stems from a study of T cells in Graves' hyperthyroidism and ophthalmopathy. Study findings and constraints: Most clonotypes expanded in thyroid above 0.001 were likewise present in blood. Model-based prediction identified ophthalmopathy a median approximately 6.2 months prior to its onset.

Lactation, pregnancy, other autoimmune disease or uncontrolled infection led to exclusion of patients. Each diagnosis was grounded in clinical symptoms, serum thyroxine and TRAb, thyroid ultrasound, and orbital computed tomography. Notes on this clonotype: Antigen specificity is unknown.

The germline V and J ends were trimmed by 2 bases and 6 bases, with 17 bases remaining between them. CDR1 is GTSNPN and CDR2 is SVGIG in the germline V gene (reference sequence). The CDR3 runs 14 residues. TCR beta CDR3 regions were amplified from RNA transcripts. An initial round of RT-PCR targeting the TCR CDR3 relied on the HTBI primer set. Using its own MiXCR run on the multiplex PCR reads, TCRdb lists one record per CDR3 protein. The table includes hundreds of thousands of distinct CDR3 sequences, 45% detected once. The sequenced sample consisted of peripheral blood or thyroid tissue (not recorded which). This sequence was found in an adult man with Graves' disease, either hyperthyroidism or ophthalmopathy (not recorded which). This chain joins TRBV30 and TRBJ2-7; TRBD1 or TRBD2 may be the D gene (5 bases each). CDR3 residues: CAWSREGPIVEQYF. DNA of the CDR3: TGTGCCTGGAGTCGCGAGGGACCAATTGTCGAGCAGTACTTC.